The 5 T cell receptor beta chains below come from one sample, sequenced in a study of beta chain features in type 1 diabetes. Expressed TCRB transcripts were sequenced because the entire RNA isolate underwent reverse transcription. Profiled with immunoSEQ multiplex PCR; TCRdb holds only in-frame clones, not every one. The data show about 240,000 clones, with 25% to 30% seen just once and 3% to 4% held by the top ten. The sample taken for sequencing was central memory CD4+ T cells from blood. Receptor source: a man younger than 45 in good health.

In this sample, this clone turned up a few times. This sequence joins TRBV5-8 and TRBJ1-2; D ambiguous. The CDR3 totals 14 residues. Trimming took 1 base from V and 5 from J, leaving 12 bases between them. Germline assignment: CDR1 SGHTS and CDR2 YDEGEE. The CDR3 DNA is TGTGCCAGCAGCTTGCTCCCAGCAATATATGGCTACACCTTC. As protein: CASSLLPAIYGYTF.

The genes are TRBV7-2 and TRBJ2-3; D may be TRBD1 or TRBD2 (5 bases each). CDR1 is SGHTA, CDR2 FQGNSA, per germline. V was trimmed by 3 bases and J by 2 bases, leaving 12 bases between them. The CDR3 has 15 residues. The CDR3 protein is CASSFGAGLTDTQYF. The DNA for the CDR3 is TGTGCCAGCAGCTTCGGGGCAGGACTCACAGATACGCAGTATTTT.

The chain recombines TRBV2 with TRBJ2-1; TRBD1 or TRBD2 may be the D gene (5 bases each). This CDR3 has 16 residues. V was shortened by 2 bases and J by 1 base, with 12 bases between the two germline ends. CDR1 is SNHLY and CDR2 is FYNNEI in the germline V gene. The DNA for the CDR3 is TGTGCCAGCAGTGAAAGGGACGCCTTTTCCTACAATGAGCAGTTCTTC. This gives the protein CASSERDAFSYNEQFF.

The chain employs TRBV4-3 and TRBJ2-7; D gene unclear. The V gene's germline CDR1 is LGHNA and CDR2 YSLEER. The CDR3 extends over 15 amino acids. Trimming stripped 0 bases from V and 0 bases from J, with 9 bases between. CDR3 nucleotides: TGCGCCAGCAGCCAAGATTACACAGTCTCCTACGAGCAGTACTTC. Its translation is CASSQDYTVSYEQYF.

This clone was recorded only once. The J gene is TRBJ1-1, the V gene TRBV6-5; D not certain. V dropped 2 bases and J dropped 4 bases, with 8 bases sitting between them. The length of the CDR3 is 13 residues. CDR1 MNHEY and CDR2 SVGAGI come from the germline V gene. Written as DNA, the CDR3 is TGTGCCAGCAGTTACGGTACTGGCACTGAAGCTTTCTTT. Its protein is CASSYGTGTEAFF.